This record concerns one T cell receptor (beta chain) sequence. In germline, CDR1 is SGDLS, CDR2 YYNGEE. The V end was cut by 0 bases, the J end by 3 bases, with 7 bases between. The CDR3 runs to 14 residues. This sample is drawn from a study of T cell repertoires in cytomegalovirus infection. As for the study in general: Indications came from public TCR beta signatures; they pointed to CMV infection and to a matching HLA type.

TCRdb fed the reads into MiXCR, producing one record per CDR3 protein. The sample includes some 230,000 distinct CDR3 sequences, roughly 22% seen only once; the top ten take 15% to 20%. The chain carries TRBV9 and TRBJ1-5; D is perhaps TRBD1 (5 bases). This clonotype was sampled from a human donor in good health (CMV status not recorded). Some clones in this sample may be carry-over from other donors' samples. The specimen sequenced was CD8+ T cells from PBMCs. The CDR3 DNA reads TGTGCCAGCAGCGTAGAGGGGACCAATCAGCCCCAGCATTTT. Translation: CASSVEGTNQPQHF. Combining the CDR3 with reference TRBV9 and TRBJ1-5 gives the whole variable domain DSGVTQTPKHLITATGQRVTLRCSPRSGDLSVYWYQQSLDQGLQFLIQYYNGEERAKGNILERFSAQQFPDLHSELNLSSLELGDSALYFCASSVEGTNQPQHFGDGTRLSIL.